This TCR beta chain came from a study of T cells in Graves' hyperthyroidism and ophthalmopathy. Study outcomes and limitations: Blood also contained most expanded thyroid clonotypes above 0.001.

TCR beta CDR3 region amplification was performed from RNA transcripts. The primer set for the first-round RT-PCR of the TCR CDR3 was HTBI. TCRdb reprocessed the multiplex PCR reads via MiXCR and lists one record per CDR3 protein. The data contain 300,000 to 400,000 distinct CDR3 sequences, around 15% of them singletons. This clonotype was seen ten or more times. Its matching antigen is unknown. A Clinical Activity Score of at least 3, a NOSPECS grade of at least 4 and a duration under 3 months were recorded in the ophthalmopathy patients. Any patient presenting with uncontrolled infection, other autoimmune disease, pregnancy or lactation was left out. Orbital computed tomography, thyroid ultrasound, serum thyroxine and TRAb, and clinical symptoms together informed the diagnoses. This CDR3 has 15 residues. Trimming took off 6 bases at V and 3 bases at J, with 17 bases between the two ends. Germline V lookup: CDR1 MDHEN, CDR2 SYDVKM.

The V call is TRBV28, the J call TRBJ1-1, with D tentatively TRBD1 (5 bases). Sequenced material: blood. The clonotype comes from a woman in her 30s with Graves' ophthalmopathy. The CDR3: CASSRRGGRHTEAFF. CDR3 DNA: TGTGCCAGCAGCCGCCGGGGGGGGAGGCACACTGAAGCTTTCTTT.